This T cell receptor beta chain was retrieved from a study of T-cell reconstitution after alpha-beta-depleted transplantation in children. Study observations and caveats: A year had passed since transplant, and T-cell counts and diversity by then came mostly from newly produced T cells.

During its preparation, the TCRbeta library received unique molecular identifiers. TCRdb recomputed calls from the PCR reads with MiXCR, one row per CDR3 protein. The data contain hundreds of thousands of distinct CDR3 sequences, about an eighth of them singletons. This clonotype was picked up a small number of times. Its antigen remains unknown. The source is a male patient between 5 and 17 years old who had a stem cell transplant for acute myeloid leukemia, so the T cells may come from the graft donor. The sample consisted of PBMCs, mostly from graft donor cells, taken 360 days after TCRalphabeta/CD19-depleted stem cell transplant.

The CDR3: CAISGLGLGGTYNEQFF. In DNA, the CDR3 is TGTGCCATCAGTGGACTGGGACTTGGCGGTACCTACAATGAGCAGTTCTTC. V and J are TRBV10-3 and TRBJ2-1, with TRBD2 as a possible D gene (6 bases). CDR1 and CDR2 from the germline V gene are ENHRY and SYGVKD. The CDR3 length is 17 residues. V was clipped by 4 bases and J by 2 bases, with 18 bases between them.